The 21 T cell receptor beta chains below come from one sample, sequenced in a study of long-term antiretroviral therapy in people with HIV. Samples were assayed with immunoSEQ v3.0 at survey level. This table comes from immunoSEQ multiplex PCR, and its TCRdb copy is limited to in-frame clones, with some not included. Counted here are 18,000 or so clones, 75% to 95% occurring once; the ten biggest clones make up approximately 9.6%. Source: unsorted PBMCs, taken 3 years after starting antiretroviral therapy. These receptors all come from a man aged 45-60 years with HIV.

This chain joins TRBV29-1 and TRBJ1-3; D remains ambiguous. Trimming cost V 5 bases and J 0 bases, with 11 bases left between them. Germline V lookup: CDR1 SQVTM, CDR2 ANQGSEA. This CDR3 contains 14 residues. The CDR3 DNA is TGCAGCGTTACTGAGGGAAGCTCTGGAAACACCATATATTTT. It encodes CSVTEGSSGNTIYF.

This clone was found once. The chain joins TRBV19 to TRBJ2-7, with 13 bases matching TRBD2. The CDR3 is made up of 16 amino acids. Per germline, CDR1 LNHDA and CDR2 SQIVND (reference sequence). With 3 bases clipped from V and 3 bases from J, the junction kept 5 bases outside the gene matches. The CDR3 protein is CASSIGLAGDFYEQYF. As DNA, the CDR3 is TGTGCCAGTAGTATCGGACTAGCGGGGGACTTCTACGAGCAGTACTTC. Using reference TRBV19 and TRBJ2-7 for the parts outside the CDR3, the full variable domain is DGGITQSPKYLFRKEGQNVTLSCEQNLNHDAMYWYRQDPGQGLRLIYYSQIVNDFQKGDIAEGYSVSREKKESFPLTVTSAQKNPTAFYLCASSIGLAGDFYEQYFGPGTRLTVT.

The chain uses TRBV27 and TRBJ2-2, with no clear D. CDR1 and CDR2 (germline): MNHEY, SMNVEV (reference sequence). The CDR3 sequence is 14 residues long. The germline V and J ends were trimmed by 2 bases and 1 base, with 5 bases remaining between them. In nucleotides, the CDR3 is TGTGCCAGCAGTTTACCCCAGAACACCGGGGAGCTGTTTTTT. Translated, it gives CASSLPQNTGELFF.

This chain links TRBV27 with TRBJ1-6, with TRBD1 identical over 11 bases. CDR1 MNHEY and CDR2 SMNVEV come from the germline V gene (reference sequence). This CDR3 spans 19 amino acids. J was trimmed by 10 bases and V by 0 bases; bases with no gene match: 14. The CDR3 region is CASSLSPVAAGTGGSPLHF. CDR3 DNA sequence: TGTGCCAGCAGTTTATCCCCGGTCGCCGCCGGGACAGGGGGATCACCCCTCCACTTT.

V and J are TRBV7-8 and TRBJ1-2, with D possibly matching TRBD1 (6 bases). V gave up 2 bases and J gave up 4 bases, with 8 bases separating them. The CDR3 is 13 amino acids. Germline values: CDR1 SGHVS, CDR2 FQNEAQ. The DNA for the CDR3 is TGTGCCAGCAGCTTACAGGGGAGCTATGGCTACACCTTC. It translates to CASSLQGSYGYTF. The full variable domain, completed using reference TRBV7-8 and TRBJ1-2, is GAGVSQSPRYKVAKRGQDVALRCDPISGHVSLFWYQQALGQGPEFLTYFQNEAQLDKSGLPSDRFFAERPEGSVSTLKIQRTQQEDSAVYLCASSLQGSYGYTFGSGTRLTVV.

The chain recombines TRBV6-4 with TRBJ2-1, with D possibly matching TRBD1 (6 bases). This CDR3 comprises 15 residues. The ends were cut back, 0 bases at V and 8 bases at J, with 14 bases in the middle. CDR1 MRHNA and CDR2 SNTAGT come from the germline V gene. Here the CDR3 reads CASSDSAGEGYEQFF. The CDR3 nucleotides read TGTGCCAGCAGTGACTCTGCAGGGGAAGGCTATGAGCAGTTCTTC.

V gene TRBV14 combines with J gene TRBJ2-3, with TRBD2 as a possible D gene (5 bases). The CDR3 is made up of 18 amino acids. CDR1 and CDR2 (germline): SGHDN, FVKESK. V gave up 3 bases and J gave up 2 bases, with 21 bases separating them. The CDR3 DNA is TGTGCCAGCAGCCAGACCCCAGACGGGGAACAAAACACAGATACGCAGTATTTT. Its translation: CASSQTPDGEQNTDTQYF.

The V gene is TRBV21-1, the J gene TRBJ1-4. TRBV21-1 is annotated as a pseudogene. The CDR3 spans 14 residues. The CDR3 DNA reads as TGTGCCAGCAGCTGGCGGGACGGAAGTGGAAAACTGTTTTTT. It yields the protein CASSWRDGSGKLFF.

The V gene is TRBV6-1, the J gene TRBJ2-6; a possible D gene is TRBD1 (6 bases). The germline V gene encodes CDR1 MNHNS and CDR2 SASEGT. V dropped 3 bases and J dropped 4 bases, with 19 bases sitting between them. The CDR3 is made up of 18 amino acids. CDR3 loop: CASSDQGSRPLGANVLTF. The CDR3 DNA follows: TGTGCCAGCAGTGATCAGGGGTCCCGGCCTCTCGGGGCCAACGTCCTGACTTTC.

The gene calls are TRBV6-4 and TRBJ2-2; unclear D gene. Germline lookup yields CDR1 MRHNA and CDR2 SNTAGT. The V and J ends lost 6 bases and 0 bases respectively, with 8 bases between them. The CDR3 sequence is 14 residues long. In nucleotides, the CDR3 is TGTGCCAGCAGCCCCTACGCGAACACCGGGGAGCTGTTTTTT. Protein sequence: CASSPYANTGELFF.

V usage is TRBV19 and J usage is TRBJ2-3; no firm D call. The CDR3 consists of 13 residues. V dropped 3 bases and J dropped 0 bases, with 4 bases sitting between them. Germline loops: CDR1 LNHDA, CDR2 SQIVND (reference sequence). The CDR3 spells CASSIASTDTQYF. For the CDR3, the DNA is TGTGCCAGTAGTATCGCTAGCACAGATACGCAGTATTTT.

The chain joins TRBV27 to TRBJ1-3; D may be TRBD1 (6 bases). CDR3 length equals 17 residues. Trimming shortened V by 5 bases and J by 0 bases, and 17 bases separated the two germline ends. Looked up from germline, CDR1 is MNHEY and CDR2 is SMNVEV (reference sequence). This CDR3 reads CASSPLGGPVSGNTIYF. CDR3 nucleotide sequence: TGTGCCAGCAGTCCCCTGGGGGGGCCCGTCTCTGGAAACACCATATATTTT.

The chain has TRBV27 and TRBJ1-5; 9 nucleotides agree with TRBD1. CDR1 and CDR2 from the germline V gene are MNHEY and SMNVEV (reference sequence). The V segment lost 6 bases and the J segment 7 bases; nucleotides outside the gene matches: 7. This CDR3 comprises 14 residues. The CDR3, as DNA: TGTGCCAGCAGCCCCTCCGGACAGGGGCAGCCCCAGCATTTT. Its translation is CASSPSGQGQPQHF.

V usage is TRBV5-1 and J usage is TRBJ2-1, with 10 positions matching TRBD1. Germline V CDR1 and CDR2: SGHRS, YFSETQ. Trimming at V came to 4 bases and at J to 6 bases, leaving 7 bases not matched to a gene. This CDR3 is 15 amino acids long. The CDR3 loop reads CASSLRGTGVNEQFF. The CDR3 DNA sequence: TGCGCCAGCAGCCTACGCGGGACAGGGGTCAATGAGCAGTTCTTC.

Regarding this clone: At one end, the junction sequence differs from germline, possibly due to a read error. The chain employs TRBV4-1 and TRBJ2-3, with 12 bases fitting TRBD1. The CDR3 extends over 16 amino acids. Germline V lookup: CDR1 MGHRA, CDR2 YSYEKL. CDR3 sequence reads: CASSKEGTGGGNTQYF. The CDR3 coding sequence is TGCGCCAGCAGCAAAGAGGGGACAGGGGGCGGAAATACGCAGTATTTT.

The chain joins TRBV4-3 to TRBJ2-7; 8 positions agree with TRBD2. The ends lost 0 bases at V and 0 bases at J; junction bases unmatched: 7. The germline gives CDR1 LGHNA, CDR2 YSLEER. The CDR3 totals 17 residues. The CDR3: CASSQDFAGGPSYEQYF. In DNA form, the CDR3 reads TGCGCCAGCAGCCAAGATTTCGCGGGGGGCCCCTCCTACGAGCAGTACTTC.

This clone was observed once. The chain has TRBV27 and TRBJ2-7; D is uncertain. The germline V gene encodes CDR1 MNHEY and CDR2 SMNVEV (reference sequence). This CDR3 comprises 13 residues. V lost 4 bases and J lost 4, with 11 bases in between. The CDR3: CASSSSGPYEQYF. CDR3 DNA sequence: TGTGCCAGCAGTTCGTCCGGACCTTACGAGCAGTACTTC.

This chain uses TRBV7-8 with TRBJ1-5; the D is unclear. V lost 8 bases to trimming and J lost 3 bases, with 5 bases between them. Germline values: CDR1 SGHVS, CDR2 FQNEAQ. This CDR3 is 11 amino acids long. The CDR3 sequence is CASGANQPQHF. DNA of the CDR3: TGTGCCAGCGGCGCCAATCAGCCCCAGCATTTT.

This clone turned up a few times. Here the CDR3 reads CASKPGGTNEKLFF. CDR3 nucleotide sequence: TGTGCCAGCAAACCGGGGGGCACTAATGAAAAACTGTTTTTT. The J gene is TRBJ1-4, the V gene TRBV25-1; tentatively, D is TRBD1 (6 bases). The CDR3 is 14 amino acids. V lost 7 bases and J lost 2, with 11 bases in between. Germline CDR1 MGHDK, CDR2 SYGVNS.

The sample holds one count of this clone. The genes are TRBV27 and TRBJ2-3; a weak D match, TRBD2 (6 bases). The CDR3 is 17 residues long. V was clipped by 0 bases and J by 6 bases, with 19 bases between them. Germline CDR1 and CDR2: MNHEY and SMNVEV (reference sequence). The CDR3: CASSLSIPGEGSDTQYF. CDR3 nucleotide sequence: TGTGCCAGCAGTTTATCGATCCCGGGGGAAGGGTCGGATACGCAGTATTTT.

The chain links TRBV28 to TRBJ1-6; 11 positions agree with TRBD1. Trimming took 6 bases from V and 14 from J; bases not matched to a gene: 12. The germline V gene encodes CDR1 MDHEN and CDR2 SYDVKM. The CDR3 has 15 residues. CDR3 protein: CASSLPGQGVGALHF. CDR3 bases: TGTGCCAGCAGCTTGCCGGGACAGGGGGTAGGGGCCCTCCACTTT.